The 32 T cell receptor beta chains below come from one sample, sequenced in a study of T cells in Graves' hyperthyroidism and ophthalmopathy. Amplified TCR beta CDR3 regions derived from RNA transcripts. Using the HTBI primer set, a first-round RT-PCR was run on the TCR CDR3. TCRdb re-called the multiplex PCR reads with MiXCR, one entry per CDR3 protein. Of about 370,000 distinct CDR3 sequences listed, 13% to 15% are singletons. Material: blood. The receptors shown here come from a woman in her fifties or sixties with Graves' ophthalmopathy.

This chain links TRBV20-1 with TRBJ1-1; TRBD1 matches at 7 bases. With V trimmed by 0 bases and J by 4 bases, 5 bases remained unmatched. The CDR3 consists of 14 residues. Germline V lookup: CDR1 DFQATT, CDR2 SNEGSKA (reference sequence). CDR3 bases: TGCAGTGCTAGAGATCCCACAGGGGTCACTGAAGCTTTCTTT. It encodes CSARDPTGVTEAFF.

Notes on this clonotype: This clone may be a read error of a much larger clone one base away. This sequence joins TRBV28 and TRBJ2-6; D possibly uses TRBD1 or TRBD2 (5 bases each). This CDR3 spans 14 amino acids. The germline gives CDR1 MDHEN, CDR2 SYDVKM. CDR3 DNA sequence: TGTGCCAGCAAACCGGGACCTGGGGCCGACGTCCTGACTTTC. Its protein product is CASKPGPGADVLTF.

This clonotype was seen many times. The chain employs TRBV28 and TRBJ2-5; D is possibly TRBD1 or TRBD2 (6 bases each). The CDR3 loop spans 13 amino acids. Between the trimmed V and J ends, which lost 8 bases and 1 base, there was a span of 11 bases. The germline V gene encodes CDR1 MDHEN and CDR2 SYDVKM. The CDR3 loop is CASGGGSQETQYF. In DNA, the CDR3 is TGTGCCAGCGGAGGGGGAAGCCAAGAGACCCAGTACTTC.

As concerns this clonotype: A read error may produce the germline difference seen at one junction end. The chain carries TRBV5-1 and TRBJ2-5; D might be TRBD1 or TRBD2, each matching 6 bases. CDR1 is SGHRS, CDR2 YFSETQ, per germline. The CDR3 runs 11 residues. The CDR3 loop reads CASSWGAWDHF. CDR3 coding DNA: TGCGCCAGCAGCTGGGGGGCTTGGGACCACTTC.

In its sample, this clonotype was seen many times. CDR3 protein: CASSTRSEGTGVYYEQYF. Written as DNA, the CDR3 is TGTGCCAGCAGTACGCGCTCGGAGGGGACAGGGGTCTACTACGAGCAGTACTTC. The rearrangement links TRBV28 to TRBJ2-7; 10 bases align to TRBD1. The germline V gene encodes CDR1 MDHEN and CDR2 SYDVKM. V lost 5 bases to trimming and J lost 3 bases; unmatched junction nucleotides: 16. The CDR3 is 18 residues long. Based on the CDR3 plus reference TRBV28 and TRBJ2-7, the full variable domain is DVKVTQSSRYLVKRTGEKVFLECVQDMDHENMFWYRQDPGLGLRLIYFSYDVKMKEKGDIPEGYSVSREKKERFSLILESASTNQTSMYLCASSTRSEGTGVYYEQYFGPGTRLTVT.

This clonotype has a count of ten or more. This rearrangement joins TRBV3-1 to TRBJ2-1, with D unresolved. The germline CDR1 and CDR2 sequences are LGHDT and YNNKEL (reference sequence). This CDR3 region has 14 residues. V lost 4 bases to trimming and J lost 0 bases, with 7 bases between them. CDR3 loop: CASSRYSSYNEQFF. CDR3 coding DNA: TGTGCCAGCAGCCGATACAGCTCCTACAATGAGCAGTTCTTC.

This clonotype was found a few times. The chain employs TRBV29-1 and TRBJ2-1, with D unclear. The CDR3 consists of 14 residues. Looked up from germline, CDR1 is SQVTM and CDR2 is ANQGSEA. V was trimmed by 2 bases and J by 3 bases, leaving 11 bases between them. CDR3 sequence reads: CSVETVYGYNEQFF. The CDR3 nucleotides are TGCAGCGTTGAAACGGTCTACGGCTACAATGAGCAGTTCTTC.

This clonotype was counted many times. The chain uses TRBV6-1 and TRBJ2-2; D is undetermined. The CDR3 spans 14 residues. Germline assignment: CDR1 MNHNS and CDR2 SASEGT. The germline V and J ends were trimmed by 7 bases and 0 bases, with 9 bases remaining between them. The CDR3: CASIPDPNTGELFF. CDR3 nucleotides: TGTGCCAGCATACCGGACCCGAACACCGGGGAGCTGTTTTTT.

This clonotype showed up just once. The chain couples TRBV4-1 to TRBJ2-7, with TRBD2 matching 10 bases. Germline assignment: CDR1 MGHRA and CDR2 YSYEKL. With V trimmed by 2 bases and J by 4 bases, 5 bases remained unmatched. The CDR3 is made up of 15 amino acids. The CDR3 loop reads CASSQTSGARYEQYF. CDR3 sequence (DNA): TGCGCCAGCAGCCAAACTAGCGGGGCTCGGTACGAGCAGTACTTC.

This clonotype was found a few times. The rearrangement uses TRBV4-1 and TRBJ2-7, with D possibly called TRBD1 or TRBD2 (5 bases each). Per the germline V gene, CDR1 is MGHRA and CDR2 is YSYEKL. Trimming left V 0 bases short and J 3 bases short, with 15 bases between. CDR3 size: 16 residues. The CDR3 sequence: CASSQDPRDGIYEQYF. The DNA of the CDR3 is TGCGCCAGCAGCCAAGATCCGAGGGACGGAATCTACGAGCAGTACTTC.

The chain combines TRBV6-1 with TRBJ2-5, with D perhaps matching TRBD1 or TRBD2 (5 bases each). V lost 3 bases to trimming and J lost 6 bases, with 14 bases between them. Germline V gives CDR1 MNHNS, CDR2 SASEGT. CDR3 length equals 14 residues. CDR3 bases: TGTGCCAGCAGTGAGGGCCTTGGGACCAAGACCCAGTACTTC. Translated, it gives CASSEGLGTKTQYF.

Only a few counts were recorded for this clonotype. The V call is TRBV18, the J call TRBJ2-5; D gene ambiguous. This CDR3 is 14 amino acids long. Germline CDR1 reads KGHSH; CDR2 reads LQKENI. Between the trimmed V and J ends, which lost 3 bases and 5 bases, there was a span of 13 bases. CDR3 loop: CASSPPGLQETQYF. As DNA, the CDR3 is TGTGCCAGCTCACCCCCGGGTCTACAGGAGACCCAGTACTTC.

The CDR3 protein is CASSFRGSNTEAFF. As DNA, the CDR3 is TGTGCCAGCAGCTTCCGGGGATCTAACACTGAAGCTTTCTTT. The chain uses TRBV7-9 and TRBJ1-1, with no clear D. The germline gives CDR1 SEHNR, CDR2 FQNEAQ (reference sequence). This CDR3 has 14 residues. The V end lost 3 bases, the J end lost 2 bases, and 10 bases lay between the germline ends.

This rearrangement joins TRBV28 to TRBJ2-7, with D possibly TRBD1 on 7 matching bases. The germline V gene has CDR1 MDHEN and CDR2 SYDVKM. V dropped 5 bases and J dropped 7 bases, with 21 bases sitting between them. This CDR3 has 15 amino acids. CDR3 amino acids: CASSLRQGLAWEQYF. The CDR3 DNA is TGTGCCAGCAGTCTCCGACAGGGACTCGCGTGGGAGCAGTACTTC.

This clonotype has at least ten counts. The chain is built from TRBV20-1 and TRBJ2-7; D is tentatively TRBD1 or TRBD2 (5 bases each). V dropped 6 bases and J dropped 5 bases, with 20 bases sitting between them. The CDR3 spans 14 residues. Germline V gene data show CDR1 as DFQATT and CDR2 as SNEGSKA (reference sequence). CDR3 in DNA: TGCAGTGCACCTCCGGGACCGTCCTGGGACGAGCAGTACTTC. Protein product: CSAPPGPSWDEQYF.

CDR3 loop: CASESGRANTGELFF. CDR3 sequence (DNA): TGTGCCAGTGAGAGCGGGAGAGCGAACACCGGGGAGCTGTTTTTT. J is TRBJ2-2 and V is TRBV19, with TRBD2 matching over 8 bases. The CDR3 is 15 residues long. V lost 8 bases and J lost 0; bases outside the gene matches: 5. The germline CDR1 and CDR2 sequences are LNHDA and SQIVND (reference sequence). Looking up the rest from reference TRBV19 and TRBJ2-2 gives the full variable domain: DGGITQSPKYLFRKEGQNVTLSCEQNLNHDAMYWYRQDPGQGLRLIYYSQIVNDFQKGDIAEGYSVSREKKESFPLTVTSAQKNPTAFYLCASESGRANTGELFFGEGSRLTVL.

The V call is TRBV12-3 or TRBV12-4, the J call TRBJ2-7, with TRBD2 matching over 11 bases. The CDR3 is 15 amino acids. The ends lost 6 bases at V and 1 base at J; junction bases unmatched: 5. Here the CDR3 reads CASSHPSGRSYEQYF. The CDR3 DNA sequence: TGTGCCAGCAGCCACCCTAGCGGGAGGTCCTACGAGCAGTACTTC.

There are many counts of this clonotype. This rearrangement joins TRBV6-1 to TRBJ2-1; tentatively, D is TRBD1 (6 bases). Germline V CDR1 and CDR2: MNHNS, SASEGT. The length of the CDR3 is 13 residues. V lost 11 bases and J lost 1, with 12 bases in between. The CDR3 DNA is TGTGCCTCCGCAGGGGAGTCCTACAATGAGCAGTTCTTC. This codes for CASAGESYNEQFF.

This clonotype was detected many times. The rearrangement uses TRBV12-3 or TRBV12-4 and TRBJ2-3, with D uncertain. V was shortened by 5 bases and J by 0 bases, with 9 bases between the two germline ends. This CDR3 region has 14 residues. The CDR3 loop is CASSPVDSTDTQYF. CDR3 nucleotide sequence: TGTGCCAGCAGTCCAGTGGACAGCACAGATACGCAGTATTTT.

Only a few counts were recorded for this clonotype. Here the CDR3 reads CATSDGTGLREQYF. The CDR3 DNA reads as TGTGCCACCAGTGACGGGACAGGGCTTCGGGAGCAGTACTTC. The rearrangement joins TRBV24-1 to TRBJ2-7; 9 bases fit TRBD1. Germline-derived CDR1 and CDR2 are KGHDR and SFDVKD. V was clipped by 4 bases and J by 7 bases; unmatched bases: 7. The CDR3 runs to 14 residues.

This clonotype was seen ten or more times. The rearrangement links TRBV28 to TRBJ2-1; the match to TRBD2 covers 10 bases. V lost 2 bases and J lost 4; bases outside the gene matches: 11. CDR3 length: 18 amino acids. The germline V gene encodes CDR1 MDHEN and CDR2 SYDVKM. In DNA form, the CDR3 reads TGTGCCAGCAGTTTAGGGCCTAGCGGGAGTAGGGTATACAATGAGCAGTTCTTC. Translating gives CASSLGPSGSRVYNEQFF.

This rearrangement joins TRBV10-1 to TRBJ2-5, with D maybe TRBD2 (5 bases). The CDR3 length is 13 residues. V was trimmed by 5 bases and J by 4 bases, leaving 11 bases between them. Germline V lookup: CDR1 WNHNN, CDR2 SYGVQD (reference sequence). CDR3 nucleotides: TGCGCCAGCAGTTCCCTCGGAGGAGAGACCCAGTACTTC. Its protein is CASSSLGGETQYF.

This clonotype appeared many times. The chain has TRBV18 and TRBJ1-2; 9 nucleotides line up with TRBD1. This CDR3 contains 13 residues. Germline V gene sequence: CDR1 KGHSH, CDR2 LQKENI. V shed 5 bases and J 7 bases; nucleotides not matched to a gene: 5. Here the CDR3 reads CASSEDRGAGYTF. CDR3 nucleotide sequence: TGTGCCAGCTCAGAGGACAGGGGAGCTGGCTACACCTTC. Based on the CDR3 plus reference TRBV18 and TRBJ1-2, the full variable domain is NAGVMQNPRHLVRRRGQEARLRCSPMKGHSHVYWYRQLPEEGLKFMVYLQKENIIDESGMPKERFSAEFPKEGPSILRIQQVVRGDSAAYFCASSEDRGAGYTFGSGTRLTVV.

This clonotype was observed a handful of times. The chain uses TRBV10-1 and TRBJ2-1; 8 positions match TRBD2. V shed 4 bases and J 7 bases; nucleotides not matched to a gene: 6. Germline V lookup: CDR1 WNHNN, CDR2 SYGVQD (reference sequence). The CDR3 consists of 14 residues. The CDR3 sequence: CASSVSGIRNEQFF. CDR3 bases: TGCGCCAGCAGTGTTAGCGGGATTCGGAATGAGCAGTTCTTC.

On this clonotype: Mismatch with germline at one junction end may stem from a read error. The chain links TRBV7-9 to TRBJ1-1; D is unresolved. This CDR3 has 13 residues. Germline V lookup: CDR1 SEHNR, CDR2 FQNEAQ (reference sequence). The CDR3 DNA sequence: TGTGCCAACAGCTTAGGTTTGAACACTGAAGCTTTCTTT. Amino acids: CANSLGLNTEAFF.

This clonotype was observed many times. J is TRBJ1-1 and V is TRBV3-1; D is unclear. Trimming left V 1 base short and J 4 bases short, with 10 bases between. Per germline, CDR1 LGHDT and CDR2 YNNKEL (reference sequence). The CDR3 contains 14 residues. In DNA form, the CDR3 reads TGTGCCAGCAGCCAAGTGGGAGGGCGCACTGAAGCTTTCTTT. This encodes CASSQVGGRTEAFF. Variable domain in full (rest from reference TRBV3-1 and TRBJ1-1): DTAVSQTPKYLVTQMGNDKSIKCEQNLGHDTMYWYKQDSKKFLKIMFSYNNKELIINETVPNRFSPKSPDKAHLNLHINSLELGDSAVYFCASSQVGGRTEAFFGQGTRLTVV.

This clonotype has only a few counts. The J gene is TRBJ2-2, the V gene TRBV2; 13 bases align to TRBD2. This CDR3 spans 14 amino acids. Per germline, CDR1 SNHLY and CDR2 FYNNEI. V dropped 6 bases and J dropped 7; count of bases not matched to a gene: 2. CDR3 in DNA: TGTGCCAGCAGGGGACTAGCGGGATTCGGGGAGCTGTTTTTT. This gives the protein CASRGLAGFGELFF.

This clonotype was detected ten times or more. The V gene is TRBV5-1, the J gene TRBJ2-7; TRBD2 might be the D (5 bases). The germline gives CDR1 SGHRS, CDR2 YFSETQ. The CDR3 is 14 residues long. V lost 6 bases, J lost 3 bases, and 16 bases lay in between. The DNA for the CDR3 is TGCGCCAGCACGAGCGGTGATCAGAGCTACGAGCAGTACTTC. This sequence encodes CASTSGDQSYEQYF. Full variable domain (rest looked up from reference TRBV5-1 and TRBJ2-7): KAGVTQTPRYLIKTRGQQVTLSCSPISGHRSVSWYQQTPGQGLQFLFEYFSETQRNKGNFPGRFSGRQFSNSRSEMNVSTLELGDSALYLCASTSGDQSYEQYFGPGTRLTVT.

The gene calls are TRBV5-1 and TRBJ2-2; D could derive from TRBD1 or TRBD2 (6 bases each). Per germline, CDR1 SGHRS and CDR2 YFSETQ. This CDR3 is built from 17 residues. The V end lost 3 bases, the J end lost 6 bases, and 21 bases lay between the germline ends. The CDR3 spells CASSWGATAEGAGELFF. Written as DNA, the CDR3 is TGCGCCAGCAGCTGGGGGGCTACGGCGGAGGGGGCCGGGGAGCTGTTTTTT.

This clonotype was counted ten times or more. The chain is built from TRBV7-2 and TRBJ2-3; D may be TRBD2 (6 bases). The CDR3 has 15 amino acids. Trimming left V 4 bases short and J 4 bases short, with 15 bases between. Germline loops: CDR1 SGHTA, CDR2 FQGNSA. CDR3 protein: CASSSSGVVADTQYF. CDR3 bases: TGTGCCAGCAGCTCCTCGGGAGTGGTCGCAGATACGCAGTATTTT.

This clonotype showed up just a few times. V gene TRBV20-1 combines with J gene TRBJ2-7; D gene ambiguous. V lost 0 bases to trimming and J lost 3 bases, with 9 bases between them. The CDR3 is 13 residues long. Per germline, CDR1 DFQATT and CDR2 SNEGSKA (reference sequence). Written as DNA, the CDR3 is TGCAGTGCTAGAGATAGAAGAATCTACGAGCAGTACTTC. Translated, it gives CSARDRRIYEQYF.

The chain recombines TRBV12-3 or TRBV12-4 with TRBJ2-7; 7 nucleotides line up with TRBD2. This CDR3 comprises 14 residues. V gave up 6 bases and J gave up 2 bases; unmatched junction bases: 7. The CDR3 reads CASSPYGGTYEQYF. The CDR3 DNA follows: TGTGCCAGCAGCCCCTACGGGGGGACCTACGAGCAGTACTTC.